The rows below give T cell receptor beta chains drawn from one sample of a study of PD-L1 blockade in urothelial cancer. Produced via immunoSEQ multiplex PCR; TCRdb's table is partial and in-frame only. The sample shows about 48,000 clones, about four fifths of them seen only once. The material was PBMCs, obtained around atezolizumab (anti-PD-L1) treatment. The receptors were gathered from a man aged 65-85 years with urothelial cancer. Both conserved end residues are trimmed from each CDR3. Fields, in order: J gene, V gene, CDR3 length, CDR3 protein.

J: TRBJ2-3; V: TRBV18; length: 12; CDR3: ASSPSGRTDTQY
J: TRBJ2-1; V: TRBV30; length: 11; CDR3: AWSFVGVSEQF
J: TRBJ1-2; V: TRBV9; length: 11; CDR3: ASSAQGAVGYT
J: TRBJ2-3; V: TRBV28; length: 11; CDR3: ASSLPGEGTQY
J: TRBJ2-7; V: TRBV11-1; length: 12; CDR3: ASSFRERPYEQY
J: TRBJ2-6; V: TRBV18; length: 17; CDR3: ASSPYMTSGNSGANVLT
J: TRBJ2-7; V: TRBV18; length: 13; CDR3: ASSPTSGRTYEQY
J: TRBJ2-7; V: TRBV11-2; length: 9; CDR3: ASSLAYEQY
J: TRBJ1-1; V: TRBV5-1; length: 11; CDR3: ASSTQGDTEAF
J: TRBJ2-2; V: TRBV30; length: 12; CDR3: ATQGGQYTGELF
J: TRBJ2-7; V: TRBV11-2; length: 12; CDR3: ASSFDTGAREQY
J: TRBJ2-3; V: TRBV9; length: 14; CDR3: ASSNGLAAAQDTQY
J: TRBJ1-5; V: TRBV28; length: 17; CDR3: ASRPGGQGDDYSNQPQH
J: TRBJ1-4; V: TRBV7-8; length: 12; CDR3: ASSLGALTGKLF
J: TRBJ2-7; V: TRBV6-4; length: 17; CDR3: ASSDYGQGKVLHLYEQY
J: TRBJ1-1; V: TRBV4-2; length: 14; CDR3: ASSLRAGEMNTEAF
J: TRBJ1-1; V: TRBV5-1; length: 14; CDR3: ASSLTPQGTGTEAF
J: TRBJ1-1; V: TRBV5-4; length: 12; CDR3: ASSLAGVATEAF
J: TRBJ1-2; V: TRBV28; length: 13; CDR3: ASSIFPSRESGYT
J: TRBJ1-5; V: TRBV19; length: 12; CDR3: ASSLQGGHQPQH
J: TRBJ1-5; V: TRBV7-8; length: 13; CDR3: ASSLGSAGGQPQH
J: TRBJ2-7; V: TRBV27; length: 14; CDR3: ASSLSGRGNVYEQY
J: TRBJ2-2; V: TRBV28; length: 12; CDR3: ASSPHRNTGELF
J: TRBJ1-5; V: TRBV19; length: 13; CDR3: ASSIAQVSNQPQH
J: TRBJ2-1; V: TRBV18; length: 15; CDR3: ASSAADLAGAYNEQF
J: TRBJ2-3; V: TRBV28; length: 14; CDR3: ASSSLRGYGTDTQY
J: TRBJ2-7; V: TRBV4-1; length: 14; CDR3: ASSQDLSGGFYEQY
J: TRBJ2-2; V: TRBV2; length: 12; CDR3: ASRTTSGSRELF
J: TRBJ2-6; V: TRBV6-6; length: 13; CDR3: ASRTVDSGANVLT
J: TRBJ1-2; V: TRBV7-9; length: 12; CDR3: ASSLQGVVGGYT
J: TRBJ1-2; V: TRBV28; length: 13; CDR3: ASSLYGGEGYGYT
J: TRBJ2-3; V: TRBV7-9; length: 12; CDR3: ASSPQEGADTQY
J: TRBJ2-5; V: TRBV2; length: 12; CDR3: ASSLTVAGETQY
J: TRBJ2-1; V: TRBV18; length: 13; CDR3: ASSPTGGSYNEQF
J: TRBJ2-1; V: TRBV18; length: 13; CDR3: ASSPLAGSYNEQF
J: TRBJ2-3; V: TRBV30; length: 12; CDR3: AWSFRGWTDTQY
J: TRBJ2-3; V: TRBV12-5; length: 13; CDR3: ASGTGTGSADTQY
J: TRBJ2-1; V: TRBV10-3; length: 14; CDR3: AISESEAESYNEQF
J: TRBJ1-1; V: TRBV5-5; length: 11; CDR3: ASSLGRNTEAF
J: TRBJ1-2; V: TRBV7-9; length: 13; CDR3: ASTATAGEDHGYT
J: TRBJ2-7; V: TRBV28; length: 13; CDR3: ASSNIRDSNYEQY
J: TRBJ1-1; V: TRBV5-1; length: 14; CDR3: ASSSGTGGLNTDAF
J: TRBJ2-7; V: TRBV19; length: 10; CDR3: ASSGGGYEQY
J: TRBJ1-5; V: TRBV19; length: 13; CDR3: ASKEQGYSNQPQH
J: TRBJ1-1; V: TRBV5-4; length: 13; CDR3: ASSLYGDTSTEAF
J: TRBJ1-4; V: TRBV29-1; length: 12; CDR3: SVEGGTGDEKLF
J: TRBJ2-3; V: TRBV28; length: 14; CDR3: ASVLGDRFSTDTQY
J: TRBJ2-3; V: TRBV15; length: 14; CDR3: ATSRDSTISPDTQY
J: TRBJ2-3; V: TRBV19; length: 13; CDR3: ASSSKQGATDTQY
J: TRBJ2-2; V: TRBV7-9; length: 13; CDR3: ASSLWSLNTGELF
J: TRBJ2-3; V: TRBV27; length: 15; CDR3: ASSLSLGGGSTDTQY
J: TRBJ2-1; V: TRBV28; length: 14; CDR3: ASSLFPGEVYNEQF
J: TRBJ1-1; V: TRBV29-1; length: 10; CDR3: SVSWAGGEAF